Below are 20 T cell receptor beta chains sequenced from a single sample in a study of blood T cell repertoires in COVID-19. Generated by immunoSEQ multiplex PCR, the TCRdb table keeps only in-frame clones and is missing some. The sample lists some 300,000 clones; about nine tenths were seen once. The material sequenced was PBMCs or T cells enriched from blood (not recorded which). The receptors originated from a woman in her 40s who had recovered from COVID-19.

This chain's CDR3 is CASSPRVDTEAFF. CDR3 coding DNA: TGTGCCAGCAGCCCCAGGGTTGACACTGAAGCTTTCTTT. The rearrangement uses TRBV3-1 (or the pseudogene TRBV3-2) and TRBJ1-1; tentatively, D is TRBD1 (5 bases). The V gene's germline CDR1 is LGHDT and CDR2 YNNKEL (reference sequence). The CDR3 runs 13 residues. Trimming stripped 4 bases from V and 3 bases from J, with 9 bases between.

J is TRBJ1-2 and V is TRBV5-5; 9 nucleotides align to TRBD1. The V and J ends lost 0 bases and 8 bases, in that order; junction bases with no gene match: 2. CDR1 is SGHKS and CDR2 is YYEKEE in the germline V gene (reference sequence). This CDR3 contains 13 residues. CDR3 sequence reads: CASSLDRGRGYTF. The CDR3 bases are TGTGCCAGCAGCTTGGACAGGGGGCGAGGCTACACCTTC.

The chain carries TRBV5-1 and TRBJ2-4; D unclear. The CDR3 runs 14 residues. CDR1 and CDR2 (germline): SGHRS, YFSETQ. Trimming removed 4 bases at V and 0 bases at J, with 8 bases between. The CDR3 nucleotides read TGCGCCAGCAGCACGCGAGAAGCCAAAAACATTCAGTACTTC. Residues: CASSTREAKNIQYF.

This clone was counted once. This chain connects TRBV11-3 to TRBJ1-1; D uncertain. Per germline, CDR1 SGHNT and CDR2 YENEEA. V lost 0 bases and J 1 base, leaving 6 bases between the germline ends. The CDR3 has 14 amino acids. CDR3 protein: CASSLEGQNTEAFF. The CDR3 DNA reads TGTGCCAGCAGCTTAGAGGGCCAGAACACTGAAGCTTTCTTT.

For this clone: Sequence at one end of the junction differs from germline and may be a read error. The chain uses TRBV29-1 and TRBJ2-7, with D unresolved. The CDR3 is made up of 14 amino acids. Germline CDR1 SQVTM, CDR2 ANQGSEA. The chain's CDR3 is CSVGPLKTSSEQYF. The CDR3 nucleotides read TGCAGCGTTGGCCCCTTAAAAACTTCCTCCGAGCAGTACTTC.

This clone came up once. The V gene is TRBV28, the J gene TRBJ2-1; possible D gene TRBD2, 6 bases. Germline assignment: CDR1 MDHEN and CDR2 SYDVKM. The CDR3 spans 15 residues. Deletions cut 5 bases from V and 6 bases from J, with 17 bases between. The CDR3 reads CASSPVVLAGNEQFF. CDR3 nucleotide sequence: TGTGCCAGCAGTCCTGTTGTACTAGCTGGCAATGAGCAGTTCTTC.

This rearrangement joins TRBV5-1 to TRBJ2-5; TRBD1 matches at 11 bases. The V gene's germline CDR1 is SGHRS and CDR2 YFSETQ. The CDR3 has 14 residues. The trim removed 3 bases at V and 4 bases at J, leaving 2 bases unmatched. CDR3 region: CASSWTGGRETQYF. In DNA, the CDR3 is TGCGCCAGCAGCTGGACAGGGGGCCGAGAGACCCAGTACTTC. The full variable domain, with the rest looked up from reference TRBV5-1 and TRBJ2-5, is KAGVTQTPRYLIKTRGQQVTLSCSPISGHRSVSWYQQTPGQGLQFLFEYFSETQRNKGNFPGRFSGRQFSNSRSEMNVSTLELGDSALYLCASSWTGGRETQYFGPGTRLLVL.

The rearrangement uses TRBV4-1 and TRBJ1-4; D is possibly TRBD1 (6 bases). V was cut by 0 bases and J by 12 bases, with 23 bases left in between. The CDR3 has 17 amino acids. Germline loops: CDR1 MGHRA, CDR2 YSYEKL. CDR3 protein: CASSQEMEDSFIWELFF. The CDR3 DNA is TGCGCCAGCAGCCAAGAAATGGAGGACAGCTTCATTTGGGAACTGTTTTTT.

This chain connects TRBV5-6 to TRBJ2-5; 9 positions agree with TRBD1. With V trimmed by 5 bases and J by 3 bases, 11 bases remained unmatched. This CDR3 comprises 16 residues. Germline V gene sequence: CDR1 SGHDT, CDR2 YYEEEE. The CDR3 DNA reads TGTGCCAGCAGTCAAACGCGCGGGACAGGGAAAGAGACCCAGTACTTC. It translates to CASSQTRGTGKETQYF.

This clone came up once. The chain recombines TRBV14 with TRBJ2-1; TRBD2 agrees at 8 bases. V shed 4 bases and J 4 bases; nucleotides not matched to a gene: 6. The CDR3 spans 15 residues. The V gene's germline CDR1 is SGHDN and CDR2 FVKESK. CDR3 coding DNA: TGTGCCAGCAGCCCCCAGCGGGGGAGTTACAATGAGCAGTTCTTC. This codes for CASSPQRGSYNEQFF.

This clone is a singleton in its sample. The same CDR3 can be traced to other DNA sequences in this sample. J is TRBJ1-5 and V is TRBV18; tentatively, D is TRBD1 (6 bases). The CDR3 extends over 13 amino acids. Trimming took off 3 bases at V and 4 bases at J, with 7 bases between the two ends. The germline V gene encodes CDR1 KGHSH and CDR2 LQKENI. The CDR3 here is CASSPDRNQPQHF. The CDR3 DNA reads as TGTGCCAGCTCACCGGACAGAAATCAGCCCCAGCATTTT.

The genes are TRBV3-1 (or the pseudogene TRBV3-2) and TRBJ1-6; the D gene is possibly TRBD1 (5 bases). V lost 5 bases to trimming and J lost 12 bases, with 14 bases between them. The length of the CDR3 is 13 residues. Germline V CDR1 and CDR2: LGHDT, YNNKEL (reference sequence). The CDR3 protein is CASSSRYGGPLHF. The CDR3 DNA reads TGTGCCAGCAGCTCCCGTTACGGGGGACCCCTCCACTTT.

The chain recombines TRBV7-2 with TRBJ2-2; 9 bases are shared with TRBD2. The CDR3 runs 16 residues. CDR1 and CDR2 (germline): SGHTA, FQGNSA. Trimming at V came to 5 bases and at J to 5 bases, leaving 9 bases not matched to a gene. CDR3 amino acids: CASSRDIAGVTGELFF. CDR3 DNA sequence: TGTGCCAGCAGCCGGGATATAGCGGGAGTTACCGGGGAGCTGTTTTTT.

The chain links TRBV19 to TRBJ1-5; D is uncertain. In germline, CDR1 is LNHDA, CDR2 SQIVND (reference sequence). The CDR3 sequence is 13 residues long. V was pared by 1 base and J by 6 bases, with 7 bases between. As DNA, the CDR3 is TGTGCCAGTAGTATAGTTCTGGCTCAGCCCCAGCATTTT. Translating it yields CASSIVLAQPQHF. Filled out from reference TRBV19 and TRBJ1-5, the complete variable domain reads DGGITQSPKYLFRKEGQNVTLSCEQNLNHDAMYWYRQDPGQGLRLIYYSQIVNDFQKGDIAEGYSVSREKKESFPLTVTSAQKNPTAFYLCASSIVLAQPQHFGDGTRLSIL.

CDR3 in amino acids: CASSPDRRYGYTF. The CDR3 DNA is TGTGCCAGCAGCCCGGACAGGAGGTATGGCTACACCTTC. The chain combines TRBV6-5 with TRBJ1-2; TRBD1 matches at 7 bases. From germline, CDR1 is MNHEY and CDR2 SVGAGI. This CDR3 has 13 amino acids. V lost 6 bases and J lost 5; bases outside the gene matches: 6.

As DNA, the CDR3 is TGTGCCAGCAGTATTGATGACAGCAACTATGGCTACACCTTC. This encodes CASSIDDSNYGYTF. The J gene is TRBJ1-2, the V gene TRBV6-5; D is possibly TRBD1 (5 bases). The CDR3 contains 14 residues. Germline assignment: CDR1 MNHEY and CDR2 SVGAGI. Trimming removed 5 bases from V and 2 bases from J, with 12 bases in between.

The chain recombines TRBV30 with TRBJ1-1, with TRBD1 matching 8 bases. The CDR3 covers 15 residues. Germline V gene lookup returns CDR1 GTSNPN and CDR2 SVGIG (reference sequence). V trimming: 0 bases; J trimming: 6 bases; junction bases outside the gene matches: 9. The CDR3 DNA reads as TGTGCCTGGAGTGTCTCAGGGGGCGGGCTCTCTGAAGCTTTCTTT. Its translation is CAWSVSGGGLSEAFF.

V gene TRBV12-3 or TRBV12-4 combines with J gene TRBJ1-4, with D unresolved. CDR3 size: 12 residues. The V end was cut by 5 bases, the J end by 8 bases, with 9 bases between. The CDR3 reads CASSTRGEKLFF. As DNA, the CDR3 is TGTGCCAGCAGTACCCGAGGGGAAAAACTGTTTTTT.

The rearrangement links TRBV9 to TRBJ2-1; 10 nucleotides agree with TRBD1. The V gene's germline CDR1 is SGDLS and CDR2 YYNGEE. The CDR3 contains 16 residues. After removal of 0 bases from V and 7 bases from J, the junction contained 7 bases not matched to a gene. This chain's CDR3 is CASSVGRDRGGNEQFF. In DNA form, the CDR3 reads TGTGCCAGCAGCGTAGGGAGGGACAGGGGAGGAAATGAGCAGTTCTTC.

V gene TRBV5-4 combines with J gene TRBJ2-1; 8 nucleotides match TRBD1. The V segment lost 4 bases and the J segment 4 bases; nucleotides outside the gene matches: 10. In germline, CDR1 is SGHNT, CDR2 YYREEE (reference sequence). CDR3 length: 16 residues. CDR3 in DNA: TGTGCCAGCAGCCCCCAGGGGGCCCGAGCGTACAATGAGCAGTTCTTC. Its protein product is CASSPQGARAYNEQFF.